This is a list of T cell receptor beta chains from one sample in a study of regulatory T cells in long-lasting Graves disease. Via MiXCR, TCRdb re-called the multiplex PCR reads, giving one row per CDR3 protein. Among 500,000 to 800,000 distinct CDR3 sequences listed, 30% were seen once. Sequenced here: peripheral blood mononuclear cells (PBMCs), sampled when the disease was refractory, from a patient treated with antithyroid drugs. These receptors were obtained from a female donor with Graves disease. Both conserved end residues are part of each CDR3. D genes are given only for firm matches.

>TRBV12-3/TRBV12-4|TRBJ1-1|13|-
CASTMSGNTEAFF
>TRBV3-1|TRBJ1-2|12|-
CASSRTNYGYTF
>TRBV27|TRBJ1-2|15|-
CASSSLLGGMDGYTF
>TRBV6-1|TRBJ1-1|15|TRBD1
CAISPTGGGNTEAFF
>TRBV6-1|TRBJ2-7|13|-
CASSEGSRFGQYF
>TRBV12-5|TRBJ1-5|13|-
CASGLGENQPQHF
>TRBV20-1|TRBJ1-4|14|TRBD1
CSARKDRGREKLFF
>TRBV19|TRBJ1-5|15|-
CASSINPLSGQPQHF
>TRBV11-2|TRBJ1-3|15|TRBD1
CASSLGGQGRNTIYF
>TRBV20-1|TRBJ1-6|15|-
CSASPTGRVNSPLHF
>TRBV5-1|TRBJ1-1|17|-
CASSSLPGRNLMTEAFF
>TRBV18|TRBJ1-5|13|-
CASSRDRNSPQHF
>TRBV7-3|TRBJ1-5|15|-
CASSLGGGIDQPQHF
>TRBV28|TRBJ2-7|12|-
CASSPVFYGQYF
>TRBV11-3|TRBJ2-2|17|TRBD2
CASSPPSGEREAGELFF
>TRBV29-1|TRBJ2-1|14|TRBD2
CSVGLAGVDGEQFF
>TRBV6-1|TRBJ1-2|15|-
CASSPNMRSGYGYTF
>TRBV2|TRBJ2-7|14|-
CASSEARLLHEQYF
>TRBV29-1|TRBJ1-1|12|-
CSVGILRESTFF
>TRBV28|TRBJ1-2|15|TRBD1
CASSSKTGPLYGYTF
>TRBV19|TRBJ2-4|13|TRBD2
CASSTPELAGWDF
>TRBV30|TRBJ1-2|14|-
CAWSVPGGAYGYTF
>TRBV19|TRBJ1-1|14|TRBD1
CASSSARTGGEAFF
>TRBV29-1|TRBJ2-2|13|-
CSVGGISTGELFF
>TRBV12-3/TRBV12-4|TRBJ2-5|13|-
CASSFQLQETQYF
>TRBV28|TRBJ1-1|14|TRBD1
CASSIGTENTEAFF
>TRBV4-2|TRBJ2-7|17|TRBD2
CASSRGTSGRAGYEQYF
>TRBV11-2|TRBJ2-6|16|-
CASSLKGKTGANVLTF
>TRBV10-2|TRBJ2-7|15|TRBD1
CASNSPGTGVFQQYF
>TRBV25-1|TRBJ1-1|14|TRBD1
CASSEWGTGEEAFF
>TRBV5-1|TRBJ2-7|14|-
CASSSAEGRYEQYF
>TRBV2|TRBJ1-2|15|-
CASSEGMGLLVSYTF
>TRBV12-3/TRBV12-4|TRBJ1-1|16|TRBD1
CASSPDPTGVWTEAFF
>TRBV12-3/TRBV12-4|TRBJ1-5|16|TRBD1
CASSLYGRGRAQPQHF
>TRBV19|TRBJ1-1|14|-
CASSIGLNPTEAFF
>TRBV29-1|TRBJ1-1|14|-
CSVMTRRMNTETFF
>TRBV6-5|TRBJ2-5|15|-
CASSYSRLGQETQYF
>TRBV20-1|TRBJ1-5|14|-
CSVFKSGSNQPQHF
>TRBV6-2/TRBV6-3|TRBJ1-3|16|TRBD1
CASSYGDSAKGNTIYF